This T cell receptor (beta chain) is from a study of T-cell memory formation after mild COVID-19. A few counts support this clonotype. Antigen unknown. Findings of the study overall: There was a balanced CD4/CD8 profile in clones contracting day 15 to 85, and later expanders leaned CD4+.

Germline V gene data show CDR1 as LNHNV and CDR2 as YYDKDF (reference sequence). Trimming took 1 base from V and 5 from J, leaving 14 bases between them. There are 15 residues in the CDR3. TCRdb reanalysed the 5' RACE reads using MiXCR and keeps one entry per CDR3 protein. Of some 320,000 distinct CDR3 sequences detected, 14% appear once; the ten largest clones hold roughly 23%. The specimen was PBMCs or a T cell subset sorted from them (not recorded which). This receptor was taken from a man aged 18 to 29 who had mild COVID-19 (a few samples of this study predate the infection). Cell type and time point are not known. This chain connects TRBV15 to TRBJ2-5; tentatively, D is TRBD1 (7 bases). The CDR3, as DNA: TGTGCCACCAGCAGAGGAGGCAGGGGGGACGAGACCCAGTACTTC. The encoded protein is CATSRGGRGDETQYF.